The 5 T cell receptor beta chains listed next were all sequenced from one sample in a study of T cells in Graves' hyperthyroidism and ophthalmopathy. There were TCR beta CDR3 regions amplified from RNA transcripts. The HTBI primer set was used in a first-round RT-PCR of the TCR CDR3. From the multiplex PCR reads, TCRdb called clonotypes with MiXCR, one entry per CDR3 protein. The table records some 620,000 distinct CDR3 sequences, roughly 15% of them present only once. The sample comprised blood. The receptors come from a woman in her 30s with Graves' hyperthyroidism.

The genes are TRBV11-2 and TRBJ2-3, with 12 bases matching TRBD2. V lost 7 bases to trimming and J lost 1 base; unmatched junction nucleotides: 9. The CDR3 runs 17 residues. In germline, CDR1 is SGHAT, CDR2 FQNNGV. CDR3 bases: TGTGCCAGCAATACTCTAGCGGGAGGGAGGGGCACAGATACGCAGTATTTT. It encodes CASNTLAGGRGTDTQYF.

This chain connects TRBV29-1 to TRBJ1-2; weak D call: TRBD1 (5 bases). V was clipped by 7 bases and J by 2 bases, with 11 bases between them. The CDR3 sequence is 12 residues long. The germline CDR1 and CDR2 sequences are SQVTM and ANQGSEA. The CDR3 loop is CSALTENYGYTF. DNA of the CDR3: TGCAGCGCCTTGACAGAGAACTATGGCTACACCTTC.

In its sample, this clonotype was seen many times. The chain couples TRBV3-1 to TRBJ2-1; 7 bases line up with TRBD2. The germline CDR1 and CDR2 sequences are LGHDT and YNNKEL (reference sequence). J gave up 1 base and V 3 bases, and 9 bases lay outside the gene matches. There are 17 residues in the CDR3. The chain's CDR3 is CASSHGGRAMSYNEQFF. The CDR3 bases are TGTGCCAGCAGCCATGGAGGGAGGGCCATGTCCTACAATGAGCAGTTCTTC.

This sequence joins TRBV29-1 and TRBJ2-1; possibly TRBD1 for D (6 bases). The germline gives CDR1 SQVTM, CDR2 ANQGSEA. V lost 2 bases and J lost 4, with 18 bases in between. This CDR3 comprises 16 residues. The CDR3 spells CSVETGMGPRYNEQFF. CDR3 in DNA: TGCAGCGTTGAAACAGGGATGGGGCCAAGATACAATGAGCAGTTCTTC.

The chain couples TRBV5-1 to TRBJ2-1, with 9 bases that match TRBD1. J lost 8 bases, V lost 1 base, and 4 bases had no gene match. CDR1 and CDR2 from the germline V gene are SGHRS and YFSETQ. The CDR3 has 14 residues. This chain's CDR3 is CASSLRTGVYEQFF. The DNA of the CDR3 is TGCGCCAGCAGCTTGAGGACAGGGGTTTATGAGCAGTTCTTC.